This T cell receptor beta chain was found in a study of human T cells and chemical hapten exposure. About the study: Diphenylcyclopropenone doses were given weekly to the scalps of patients across the roughly 24-week study.

TCRdb itself ran the RACE reads through MiXCR, one entry per CDR3 protein. The profile shows under 400,000 distinct CDR3 sequences, more than 4.5% of them singletons. There are many counts of this clonotype. Its antigen is as yet unknown. Sample time point: pre-sensitization, week 0. Treatment here: therapeutic diphenylcyclopropenone sensitization with weekly scalp DPC. Every patch test was put on after a blood sample was taken. Regarding the study as a whole: It was expanded TCRs that formed significantly more large CDR3 similarity clusters than controls did. Counts of expanded TCRs at PT1 were positively correlated with patch test score.

This CDR3 comprises 16 residues. V was trimmed by 1 base and J by 4 bases, leaving 15 bases between them. In germline, CDR1 is ENHRY, CDR2 SYGVKD. J is TRBJ2-3 and V is TRBV10-3; D gene unclear. The sequence derives from a woman aged 45 to 65 with alopecia areata. Some clones in this sample may be carry-over from other donors' samples. Specimen: whole blood, collected in connection with sensitization to the hapten diphenylcyclopropenone (DPC). The CDR3 DNA reads TGTGCCATCAGTGAGTTCGTAAGGGCCGGTCCAGATACGCAGTATTTT. This gives the protein CAISEFVRAGPDTQYF.